Included here is one T cell receptor (beta chain) sequence, with context. In the original analysis: Reference gene primer amplification gave nucleated cell count estimates. Repertoires were generated with immunoSEQ multiplex PCR, while TCRdb's copy carries only in-frame clones and drops some. V and J calls and clone size come straight from that table; D and trimming were deduced from the DNA. The sample has roughly 220,000 clones; 84% are singletons. This entry is derived from a study of blood T cell repertoires in COVID-19. Study-wide context: COVID-19 samples from acute and convalescent phases originated in the United States, Italy and Spain. Sources were T cells, B-cell-depleted T cells, or PBMCs; the material itself was cDNA or gDNA.

Looked up from germline, CDR1 is SNHLY and CDR2 is FYNNEI. V was pared by 7 bases and J by 6 bases, with 8 bases of the junction left unmatched. The CDR3 is made up of 13 amino acids. This receptor was identified in an older woman with acute or convalescent COVID-19. This chain uses TRBV2 with TRBJ1-1; TRBD1 matches 7 bases. Sequenced input: peripheral blood. The CDR3 loop is CASTLDRVAEAFF. CDR3 DNA sequence: TGTGCCAGCACTCTTGACAGGGTCGCTGAAGCTTTCTTT. The full variable domain, rest sourced from reference TRBV2 and TRBJ1-1, is EPEVTQTPSHQVTQMGQEVILRCVPISNHLYFYWYRQILGQKVEFLVSFYNNEISEKSEIFDDQFSVERPDGSNFTLKIRSTKLEDSAMYFCASTLDRVAEAFFGQGTRLTVV.